This TCR beta chain was sequenced during a study of cytomegalovirus exposure and HLA in healthy donors (TCRdb year 2017). A note on the overall study: According to a later analysis, the 100 to 150 validation repertoires were produced on the same platform as the 666 repertoires of the first cohort. In addition to the first cohort of 666 subjects, a separate validation cohort of under 150 different subjects was used. The aim of the study was to test whether cataloging public T cell receptors could identify signatures of past pathogen exposure. To predict cytomegalovirus infection status, the study brought together high-throughput TCR immunosequencing, statistical association of individual TCRs with disease status, and machine learning. The full study reports these points: The study gave a list of some 150 TCR beta chains associated with cytomegalovirus. While some public TCRs were present in many individuals, most TCR sequences turned up only very rarely across donors. It was suggested by the authors that the approach could potentially be generalized to other disease states and immunological phenotypes. Of the cluster scores, about 94% were above 0 in a later analysis, which found that TCRs clustered in the first cohort also tended to co-occur in the 120 or so validation repertoires. The classifier was reported to diagnose cytomegalovirus status with high specificity and sensitivity in both the original and validation cohorts. A few of the identified cytomegalovirus-associated TCR beta chains were confirmed in vitro to be specific for cytomegalovirus antigens. A later analysis lacked HLA typing for the validation cohort, so it scored co-occurrence in that cohort across all 120 or so repertoires.

Donors formed part of the validation cohort, which comprised 120 subjects and was distinct from the first cohort of several hundred subjects. To note about this clone: The clone's antigen remains unknown. Per-nucleotide qualities are absent, and no much larger clonotype sits a single base away.

Between the V and J ends, shortened by 3 bases and 8 bases respectively, the junction contains 16 bases. From its cysteine to its phenylalanine, the CDR3 spans 13 amino acids. The retained sequence is limited to the CDR3, 39 bases, with the frame set at the first base. CDR1 and CDR2 (SQVTM, ANQGSEA) derive from the germline V gene. The library was built by means of the immunoSEQ multiplex PCR assay. In the source study's methods: To diagnose cytomegalovirus status from the catalog of TCR beta chain sequences, a statistical classification framework was built. TCRdb holds this immuneACCESS table with in-frame rearrangements only. Some clones are missing; in checked studies, unresolved V genes explain under half, and the rest has no known cause. V and J calls and clone size are as listed in that table; D and trimming were resolved from the DNA. Here the sample has approximately 100,000 clones; 85% to 90% occur a single time. The biggest ten clones account for about 2.1% of the sample.

The TCR comes from a young woman in good health and CMV-seronegative. The sequenced sample was PBMCs. The V and J genes are TRBV29-1 and TRBJ1-2, with a weak D call of TRBD1 (5 bases match). The CDR3 region has the sequence CSVDPSPGGGYTF. The sequence in DNA is TGCAGCGTTGACCCCTCCCCCGGGGGGGGCTACACCTTC.